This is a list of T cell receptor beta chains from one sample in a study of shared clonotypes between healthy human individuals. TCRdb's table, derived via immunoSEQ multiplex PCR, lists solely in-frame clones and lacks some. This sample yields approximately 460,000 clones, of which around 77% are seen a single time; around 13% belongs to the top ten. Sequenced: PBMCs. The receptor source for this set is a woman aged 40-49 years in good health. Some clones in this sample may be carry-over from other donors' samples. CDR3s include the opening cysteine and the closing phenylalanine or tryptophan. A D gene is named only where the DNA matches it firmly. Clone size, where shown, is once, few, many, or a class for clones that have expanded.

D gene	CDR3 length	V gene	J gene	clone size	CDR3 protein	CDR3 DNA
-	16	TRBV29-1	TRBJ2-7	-	CSVEDLRGMSSYEQYF	TGCAGCGTTGAAGATCTCAGGGGCATGAGCTCCTACGAGCAGTACTTC
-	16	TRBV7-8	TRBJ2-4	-	CASSFTRGGAKNIQYF	TGTGCCAGCAGCTTCACCCGAGGGGGAGCCAAAAACATTCAGTACTTC
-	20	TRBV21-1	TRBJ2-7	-	CASSKCRASGTSGPGYEQYF	TGTGCCAGCAGCAAATGCCGTGCCTCCGGGACTAGCGGGCCTGGGTACGAGCAGTACTTC
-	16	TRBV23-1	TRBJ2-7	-	CASSRPLEGRSYEQYF	TGCGCCAGCAGTCGACCTCTAGAGGGTCGGTCCTACGAGCAGTACTTC
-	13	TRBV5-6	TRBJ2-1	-	CASSLLGYNEQFF	TGTGCCAGCAGCTTATTAGGTTACAATGAGCAGTTCTTC
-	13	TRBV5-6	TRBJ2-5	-	CASSFVGQETQYF	TGTGCCAGCAGCTTTGTTGGACAAGAGACCCAGTACTTC
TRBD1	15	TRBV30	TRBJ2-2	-	CAWSRWGRQGGELFF	TGTGCCTGGAGCCGCTGGGGGAGACAGGGCGGGGAGCTGTTTTTT
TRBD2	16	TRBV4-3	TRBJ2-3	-	CASSQEASGNTDTQYF	TGCGCCAGCAGCCAAGAAGCTAGCGGGAACACAGATACGCAGTATTTT
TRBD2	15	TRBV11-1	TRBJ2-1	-	CASSALAGGYNEQFF	TGTGCCAGCAGCGCGCTGGCGGGAGGGTACAATGAGCAGTTCTTC
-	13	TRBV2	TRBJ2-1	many	CASSVGSYNEQFF	TGTGCCAGCTCTGTCGGCTCCTACAATGAGCAGTTCTTC
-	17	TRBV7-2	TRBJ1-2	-	CASSLEGSGDTAYGYTF	TGTGCCAGCAGCTTAGAGGGTAGTGGCGACACCGCCTATGGCTACACCTTC
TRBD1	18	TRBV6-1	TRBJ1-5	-	CASSESRGAGTGYQPQHF	TGTGCCAGCAGTGAAAGTAGGGGGGCCGGGACAGGTTATCAGCCCCAGCATTTT
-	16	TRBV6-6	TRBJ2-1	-	CASSSLERRAYNEQFF	TGTGCCAGCAGTTCCTTGGAACGCAGGGCCTACAATGAGCAGTTCTTC
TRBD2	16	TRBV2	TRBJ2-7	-	CASSGHGLAGTYEQYF	TGTGCCAGCAGTGGTCACGGACTAGCGGGGACCTACGAGCAGTACTTC
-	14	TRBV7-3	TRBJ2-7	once	CASSLSQALGEQYF	TGTGCCAGCAGCTTAAGCCAGGCTTTAGGTGAGCAGTACTTC
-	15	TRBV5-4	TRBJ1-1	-	CASSLAGRSNTEAFF	TGTGCCAGCAGCTTGGCGGGCAGGTCGAACACTGAAGCTTTCTTT
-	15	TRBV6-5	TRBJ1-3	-	CASSYGASAGNTIYF	TGTGCCAGCAGTTACGGGGCGAGTGCTGGAAACACCATATATTTT
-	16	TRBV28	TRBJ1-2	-	CASIGDGTGRHYGYTF	TGTGCCAGCATTGGGGACGGAACCGGACGGCACTATGGCTACACCTTC
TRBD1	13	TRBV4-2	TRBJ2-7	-	CASSQGTGDEQYF	TGTGCCAGCAGCCAAGGAACAGGGGACGAGCAGTACTTC
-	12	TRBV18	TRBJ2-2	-	CASSPTAGELFF	TGTGCCAGCTCACCGACGGCCGGGGAGCTGTTTTTT
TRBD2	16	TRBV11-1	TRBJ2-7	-	CASSLGVGGRRDEQYF	TGTGCCAGCAGCTTAGGAGTCGGCGGGAGAAGGGACGAGCAGTACTTC
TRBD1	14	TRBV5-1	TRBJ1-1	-	CASSLGTTGTEAFF	TGCGCCAGCAGCTTGGGGACGACAGGGACGGAAGCTTTCTTT
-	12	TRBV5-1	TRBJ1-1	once	CASSLDSGGAFF	TGCGCCAGCAGCTTGGACTCGGGGGGAGCTTTCTTT
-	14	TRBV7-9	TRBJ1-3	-	CASSLTRSGNTIYF	TGTGCCAGCAGCTTAACCCGTAGTGGAAACACCATATATTTT
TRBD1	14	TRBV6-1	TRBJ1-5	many	CASRPGGADQPQHF	TGTGCCAGCAGGCCAGGGGGCGCGGATCAGCCCCAGCATTTT
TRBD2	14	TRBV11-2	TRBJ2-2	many	CASSSSGKGGELFF	TGTGCCAGCAGCTCCAGCGGGAAAGGCGGGGAGCTGTTTTTT
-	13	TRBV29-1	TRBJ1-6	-	CSVGLADNSPLHF	TGCAGCGTTGGACTGGCAGATAATTCACCCCTCCACTTT
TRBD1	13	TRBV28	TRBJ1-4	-	CASSFQGVEKLFF	TGTGCCAGCAGTTTCCAGGGGGTTGAAAAACTGTTTTTT
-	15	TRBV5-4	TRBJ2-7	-	CASSLGPGSSYEQYF	TGTGCCAGCAGCTTGGGACCCGGGAGCTCCTACGAGCAGTACTTC
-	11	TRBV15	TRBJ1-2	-	CATSRDGGYTF	TGTGCCACCAGCAGAGATGGTGGCTACACCTTC
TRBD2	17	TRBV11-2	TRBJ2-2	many	CASSHRTSGSRTGELFF	TGTGCCAGCAGCCACAGGACTAGCGGGAGTCGGACCGGGGAGCTGTTTTTT
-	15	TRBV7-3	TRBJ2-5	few	CASNSEGRAGETQYF	TGTGCCAGCAACTCCGAGGGACGGGCAGGCGAGACCCAGTACTTC
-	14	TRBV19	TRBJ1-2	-	CASRGVQSNYGYTF	TGTGCCAGTAGGGGAGTTCAATCGAACTATGGCTACACCTTC
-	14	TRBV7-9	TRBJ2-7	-	CASSPRGVSYEQYF	TGTGCCAGCAGCCCCAGGGGGGTCTCCTACGAGCAGTACTTC
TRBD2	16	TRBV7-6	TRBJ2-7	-	CASSLVGGTSVYEQYF	TGTGCCAGCAGCTTGGTCGGGGGGACTAGCGTGTACGAGCAGTACTTC